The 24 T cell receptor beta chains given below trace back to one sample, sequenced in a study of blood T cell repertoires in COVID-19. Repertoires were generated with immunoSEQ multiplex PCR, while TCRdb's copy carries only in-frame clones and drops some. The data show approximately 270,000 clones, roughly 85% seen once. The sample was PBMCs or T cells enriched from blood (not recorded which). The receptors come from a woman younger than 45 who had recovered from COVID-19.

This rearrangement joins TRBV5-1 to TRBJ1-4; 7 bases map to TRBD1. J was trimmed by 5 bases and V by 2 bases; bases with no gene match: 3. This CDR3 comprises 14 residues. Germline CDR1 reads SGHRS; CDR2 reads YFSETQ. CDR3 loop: CASSLQGKNEKLFF. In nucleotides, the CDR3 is TGCGCCAGCAGCTTACAGGGGAAGAATGAAAAACTGTTTTTT.

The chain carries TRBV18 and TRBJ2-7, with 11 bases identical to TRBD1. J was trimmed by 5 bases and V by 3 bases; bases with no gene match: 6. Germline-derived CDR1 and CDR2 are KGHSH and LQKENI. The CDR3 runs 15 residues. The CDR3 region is CASSPGTGGYDEQYF. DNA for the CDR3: TGTGCCAGCTCACCGGGGACAGGGGGTTACGACGAGCAGTACTTC. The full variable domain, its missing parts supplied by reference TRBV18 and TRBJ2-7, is NAGVMQNPRHLVRRRGQEARLRCSPMKGHSHVYWYRQLPEEGLKFMVYLQKENIIDESGMPKERFSAEFPKEGPSILRIQQVVRGDSAAYFCASSPGTGGYDEQYFGPGTRLTVT.

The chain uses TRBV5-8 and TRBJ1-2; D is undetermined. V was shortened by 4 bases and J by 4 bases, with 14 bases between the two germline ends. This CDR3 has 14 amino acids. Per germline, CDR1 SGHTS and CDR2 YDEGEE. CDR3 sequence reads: CASSRSAGVYGYTF. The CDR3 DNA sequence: TGTGCCAGCAGCCGGAGCGCGGGAGTCTATGGCTACACCTTC.

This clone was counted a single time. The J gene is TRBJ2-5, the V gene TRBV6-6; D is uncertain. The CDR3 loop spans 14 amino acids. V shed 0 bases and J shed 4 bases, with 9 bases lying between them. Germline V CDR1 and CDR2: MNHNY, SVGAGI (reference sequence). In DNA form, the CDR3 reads TGTGCCAGCAGTTACTCACCCAGGTTAGAGACCCAGTACTTC. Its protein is CASSYSPRLETQYF.

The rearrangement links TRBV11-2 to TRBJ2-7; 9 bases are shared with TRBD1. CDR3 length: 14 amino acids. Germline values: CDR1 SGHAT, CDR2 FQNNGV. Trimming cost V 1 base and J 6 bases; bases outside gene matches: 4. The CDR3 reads CASSLVQGAREQYF. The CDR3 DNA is TGTGCCAGCAGCTTAGTACAGGGGGCTCGCGAGCAGTACTTC.

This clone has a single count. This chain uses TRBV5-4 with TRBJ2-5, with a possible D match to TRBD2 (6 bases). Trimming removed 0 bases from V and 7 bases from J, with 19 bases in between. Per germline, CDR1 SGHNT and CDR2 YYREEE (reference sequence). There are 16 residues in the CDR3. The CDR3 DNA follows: TGTGCCAGCAGCTTGGCGGGCGGTGCGGGAAGAACGACCCAGTACTTC. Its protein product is CASSLAGGAGRTTQYF.

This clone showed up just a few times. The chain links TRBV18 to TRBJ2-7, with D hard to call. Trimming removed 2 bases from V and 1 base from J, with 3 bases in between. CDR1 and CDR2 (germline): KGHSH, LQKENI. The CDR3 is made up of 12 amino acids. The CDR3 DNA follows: TGTGCCAGCTCACCAACTTCCTACGAGCAGTACTTC. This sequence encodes CASSPTSYEQYF. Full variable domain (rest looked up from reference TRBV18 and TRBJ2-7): NAGVMQNPRHLVRRRGQEARLRCSPMKGHSHVYWYRQLPEEGLKFMVYLQKENIIDESGMPKERFSAEFPKEGPSILRIQQVVRGDSAAYFCASSPTSYEQYFGPGTRLTVT.

CDR3 residues: CATSDAGTDYNEQFF. DNA for the CDR3: TGTGCCACCAGTGATGCCGGGACAGACTACAATGAGCAGTTCTTC. The J gene is TRBJ2-1, the V gene TRBV24-1, with 7 bases identical to TRBD1. The CDR3 runs 15 residues. From germline, CDR1 is KGHDR and CDR2 SFDVKD. The ends lost 3 bases at V and 3 bases at J; junction bases unmatched: 4.

The DNA of the CDR3 is TGTGCCAGTACCTCCGGGATAGCGGGGCCCACAGATACGCAGTATTTT. Encoded protein: CASTSGIAGPTDTQYF. The chain recombines TRBV19 with TRBJ2-3; 8 bases match TRBD2. Germline V gene sequence: CDR1 LNHDA, CDR2 SQIVND (reference sequence). The CDR3 loop spans 16 amino acids. Trimming at V came to 7 bases and at J to 2 bases, leaving 11 bases not matched to a gene.

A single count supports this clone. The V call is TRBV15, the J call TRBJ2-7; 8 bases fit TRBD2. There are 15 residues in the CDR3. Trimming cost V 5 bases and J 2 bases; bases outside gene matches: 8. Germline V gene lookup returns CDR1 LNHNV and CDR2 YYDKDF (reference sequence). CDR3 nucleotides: TGTGCCACCAGCGGGCGGGAGGTGGGCACCTACGAGCAGTACTTC. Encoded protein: CATSGREVGTYEQYF.

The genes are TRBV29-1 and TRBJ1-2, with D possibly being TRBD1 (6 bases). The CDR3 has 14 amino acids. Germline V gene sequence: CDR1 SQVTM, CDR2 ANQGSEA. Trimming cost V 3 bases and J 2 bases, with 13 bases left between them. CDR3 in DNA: TGCAGCGTTGAGTCTGGGGGCATCAACTATGGCTACACCTTC. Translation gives CSVESGGINYGYTF.

The CDR3 DNA reads as TGTGCCAGCTCACCAGGGGCCCGGGAACTAGCGTCGCAGTATTTT. Protein product: CASSPGARELASQYF. The chain uses TRBV18 and TRBJ2-3; 7 bases are a match to TRBD2. The CDR3 has 15 residues. The trim removed 2 bases at V and 10 bases at J, leaving 12 bases unmatched. Germline CDR1 is KGHSH and CDR2 is LQKENI. The variable domain in full, completed from reference TRBV18 and TRBJ2-3, reads NAGVMQNPRHLVRRRGQEARLRCSPMKGHSHVYWYRQLPEEGLKFMVYLQKENIIDESGMPKERFSAEFPKEGPSILRIQQVVRGDSAAYFCASSPGARELASQYFGPGTRLTVL.

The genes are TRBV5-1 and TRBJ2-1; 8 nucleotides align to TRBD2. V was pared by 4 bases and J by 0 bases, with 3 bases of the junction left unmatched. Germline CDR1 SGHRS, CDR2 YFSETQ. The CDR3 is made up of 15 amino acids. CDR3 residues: CASSDTSGSYNEQFF. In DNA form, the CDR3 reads TGCGCCAGCAGCGACACTAGCGGCTCCTACAATGAGCAGTTCTTC.

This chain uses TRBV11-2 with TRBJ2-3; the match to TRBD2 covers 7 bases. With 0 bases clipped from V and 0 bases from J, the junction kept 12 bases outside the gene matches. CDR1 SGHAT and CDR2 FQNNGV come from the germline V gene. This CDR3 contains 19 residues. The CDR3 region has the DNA TGTGCCAGCAGCTTAGAACCCCTCCGGGCTAGCGGAAGCACAGATACGCAGTATTTT. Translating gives CASSLEPLRASGSTDTQYF. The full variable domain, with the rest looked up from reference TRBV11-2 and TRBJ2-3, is EAGVAQSPRYKIIEKRQSVAFWCNPISGHATLYWYQQILGQGPKLLIQFQNNGVVDDSQLPKDRFSAERLKGVDSTLKIQPAKLEDSAVYLCASSLEPLRASGSTDTQYFGPGTRLTVL.

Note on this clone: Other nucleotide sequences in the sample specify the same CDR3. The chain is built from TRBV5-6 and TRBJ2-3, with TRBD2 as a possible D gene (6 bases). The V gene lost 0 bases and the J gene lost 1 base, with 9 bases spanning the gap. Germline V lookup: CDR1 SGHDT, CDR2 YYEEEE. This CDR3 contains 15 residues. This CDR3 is CASSLGEVGTDTQYF. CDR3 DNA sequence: TGTGCCAGCAGCTTGGGGGAGGTCGGCACAGATACGCAGTATTTT.

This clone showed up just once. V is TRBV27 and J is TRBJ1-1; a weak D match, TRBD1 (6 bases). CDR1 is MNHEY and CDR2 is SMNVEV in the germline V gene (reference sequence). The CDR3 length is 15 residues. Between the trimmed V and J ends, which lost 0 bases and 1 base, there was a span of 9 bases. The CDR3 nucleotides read TGTGCCAGCAGTTTATCGACAGGACCGAACACTGAAGCTTTCTTT. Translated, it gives CASSLSTGPNTEAFF.

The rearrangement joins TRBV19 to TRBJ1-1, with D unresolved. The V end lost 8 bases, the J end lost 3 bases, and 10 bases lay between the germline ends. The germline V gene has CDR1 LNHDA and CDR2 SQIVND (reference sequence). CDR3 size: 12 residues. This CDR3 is CASRMGDTEAFF. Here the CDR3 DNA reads TGTGCCAGTCGGATGGGAGACACTGAAGCTTTCTTT.

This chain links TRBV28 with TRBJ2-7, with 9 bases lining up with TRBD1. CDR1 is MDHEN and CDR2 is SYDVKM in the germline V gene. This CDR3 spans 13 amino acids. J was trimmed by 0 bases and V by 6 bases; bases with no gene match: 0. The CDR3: CASRTGGSYEQYF. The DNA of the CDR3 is TGTGCCAGCAGGACAGGGGGCTCCTACGAGCAGTACTTC.

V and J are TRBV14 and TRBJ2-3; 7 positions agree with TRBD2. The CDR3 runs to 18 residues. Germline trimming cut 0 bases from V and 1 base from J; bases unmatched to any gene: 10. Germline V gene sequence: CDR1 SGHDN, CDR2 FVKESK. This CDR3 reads CASSQDLVVAGRTDTQYF. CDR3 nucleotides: TGTGCCAGCAGCCAAGATCTAGTAGTAGCGGGCCGCACAGATACGCAGTATTTT.

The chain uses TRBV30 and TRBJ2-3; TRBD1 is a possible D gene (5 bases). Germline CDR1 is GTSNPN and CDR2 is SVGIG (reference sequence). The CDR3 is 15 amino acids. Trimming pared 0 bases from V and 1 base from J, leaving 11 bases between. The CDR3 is CAWSVKAGRTDTQYF. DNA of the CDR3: TGTGCCTGGAGTGTTAAGGCAGGGCGCACAGATACGCAGTATTTT.

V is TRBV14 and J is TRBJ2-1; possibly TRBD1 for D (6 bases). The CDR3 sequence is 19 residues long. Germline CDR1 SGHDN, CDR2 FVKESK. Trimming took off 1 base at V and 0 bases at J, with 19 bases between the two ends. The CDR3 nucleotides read TGTGCCAGCAGCCAAGCCGGCCAGGGGTACACTGCCTCCTACAATGAGCAGTTCTTC. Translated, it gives CASSQAGQGYTASYNEQFF. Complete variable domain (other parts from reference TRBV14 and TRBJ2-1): EAGVTQFPSHSVIEKGQTVTLRCDPISGHDNLYWYRRVMGKEIKFLLHFVKESKQDESGMPNNRFLAERTGGTYSTLKVQPAELEDSGVYFCASSQAGQGYTASYNEQFFGPGTRLTVL.

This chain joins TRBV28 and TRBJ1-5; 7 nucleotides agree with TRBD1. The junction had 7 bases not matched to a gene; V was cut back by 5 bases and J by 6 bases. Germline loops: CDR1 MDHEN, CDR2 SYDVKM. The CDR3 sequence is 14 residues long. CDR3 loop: CASSGGQGVQPQHF. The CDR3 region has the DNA TGTGCCAGCAGTGGGGGGCAGGGGGTTCAGCCCCAGCATTTT.

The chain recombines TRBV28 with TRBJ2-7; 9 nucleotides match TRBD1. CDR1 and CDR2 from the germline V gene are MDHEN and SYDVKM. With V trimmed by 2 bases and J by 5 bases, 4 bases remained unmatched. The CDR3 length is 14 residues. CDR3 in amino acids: CASSLGTGLDEQYF. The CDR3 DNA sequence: TGTGCCAGCAGTTTAGGGACAGGGTTAGACGAGCAGTACTTC.

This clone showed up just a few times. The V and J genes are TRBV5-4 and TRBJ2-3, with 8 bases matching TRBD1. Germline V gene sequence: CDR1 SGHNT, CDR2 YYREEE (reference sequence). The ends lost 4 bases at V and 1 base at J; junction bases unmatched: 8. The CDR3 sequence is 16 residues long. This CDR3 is CASSLMTGVGTDTQYF. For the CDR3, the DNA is TGTGCCAGCAGCCTTATGACAGGGGTAGGCACAGATACGCAGTATTTT.